The source of this TCR beta chain is a study of molecular identifiers for immune sequencing clone quantification. Study-level points and caveats: Whereas naive cells kept under 1% of molecules in clones above 20 RNA copies, such clones held over 97% in effectors.

Concerning this clonotype itself: Its antigen is as yet unknown. A much larger clone lies one base from this, so it may be a read error.

Germline CDR1 is MNHNS and CDR2 is SASEGT. This CDR3 has 13 amino acids. TCRdb re-called the PCR reads with MiXCR, one entry per CDR3 protein. This table holds 60,000 to 80,000 distinct CDR3 sequences, about 18% found once. Naive CD8 libraries came from approximately 20,000 to 1,000,000 sorted cells with 10%, 30% or 50% RNA. Sequenced input: naive CD8+ T cells from blood, with Jurkat cell RNA spiked in. This sample's subset: FACS-sorted CD8+CD4-CCR7+CD45RA+ naive T cells. The source is a human donor in good health. Some libraries in this study had Jurkat cell RNA spiked in. The chain employs TRBV6-1 and TRBJ2-7, with D unresolved. CDR3 sequence reads: CASSGPESYVQYF. The CDR3 nucleotides are TGTGCCAGCAGTGGACCAGAGTCCTACGTGCAGTACTTC.